This TCR beta chain emerged from a study of cytomegalovirus exposure and HLA in healthy donors. Worth noting for this clone: Its antigen is currently unknown.

60 Vbeta and 13 Jbeta primers were used in PCR. The method was immunoSEQ multiplex PCR; TCRdb's version includes in-frame clones alone and lacks a portion of them. The table has more than 150,000 clones, about 84% seen once. The study's findings and limits: Later analysis reportedly placed an Asian-associated ancestry cluster below the roughly 700-donor mean in N-insertions. In an earlier analysis, productive rearrangement rates for most beta V segments clustered near 87% or 30%. Some TCR beta chains (about 180 of them) were listed as cytomegalovirus-associated.

CDR3 length: 15 residues. Germline V gene sequence: CDR1 KGHSH, CDR2 LQKENI. V gave up 3 bases and J gave up 0 bases, with 11 bases separating them. This chain uses TRBV18 with TRBJ1-1; D remains unclear. The sequenced sample consisted of PBMCs. This receptor was obtained from a man aged 45-65 years in good health and CMV-seronegative. The CDR3 DNA follows: TGTGCCAGCTCACCTGGACGGACTGTGAACACTGAAGCTTTCTTT. Translation gives CASSPGRTVNTEAFF.